This T cell receptor beta chain was retrieved from a study of long-term antiretroviral therapy in people with HIV. The germline CDR1 and CDR2 sequences are ENHRY and SYGVKD. V shed 6 bases and J 5 bases; nucleotides not matched to a gene: 7. This CDR3 is 14 amino acids long. Researchers report immunoSEQ v3.0 was run at survey level. Generated by immunoSEQ multiplex PCR, the TCRdb table keeps only in-frame clones and is missing some. Of tens of thousands of clones in the sample, roughly four fifths were seen once. The genes are TRBV10-3 and TRBJ2-4; TRBD1 matches at 7 bases. This sequence was found in a young man with HIV. The material sequenced was unsorted PBMCs, taken 0.3 years after starting antiretroviral therapy. CDR3 bases: TGTGCCATCAGCCGGCACGACAGGGAAAACATTCAGTACTTC. Translation: CAISRHDRENIQYF.